Listed here is a single T cell receptor beta chain. The antigen remains undetermined. The data derive from a study of cytomegalovirus exposure and HLA in healthy donors. Whole-study results and caveats: Roughly even sequencing depth across donors was the assumption behind the presence/absence analyses.

V was cut by 3 bases and J by 4 bases, with 13 bases left in between. Per germline, CDR1 SNHLY and CDR2 FYNNEI. The CDR3 has 15 amino acids. This PCR relied on a set of 60 Vbeta primers and 13 Jbeta primers. Assay used: immunoSEQ multiplex PCR; TCRdb lists only in-frame clones, some missing. The table includes 100,000 to 150,000 clones, over 65% detected once. This receptor was taken from a man aged 40-49 years in good health and CMV-seropositive. The sequenced material came from PBMCs. J is TRBJ1-3 and V is TRBV2; TRBD1 is a possible D gene (5 bases). The CDR3 reads CASSEDTLPGNTIYF. Here the CDR3 DNA reads TGTGCCAGCAGTGAGGACACTCTCCCCGGAAACACCATATATTTT.